Listed below are T cell receptor beta chains from one sample, sequenced in a study of T-cell memory formation after mild COVID-19. One entry per CDR3 protein, called by TCRdb with MiXCR from the 5' RACE reads. The sample carries about 390,000 distinct CDR3 sequences, 21% recorded once. Material: PBMCs or a T cell subset sorted from them (not recorded which). The receptor set was obtained from an adult woman who had mild COVID-19 (a few samples of this study predate the infection). Cell type and time point are not known. Both conserved end residues are part of each CDR3. D genes are given only for firm matches. Only some rows state a clone size, as once, few, many or a class for expanded clones.

J gene,V gene,clone size,D gene,CDR3 protein,CDR3 DNA
TRBJ2-3,TRBV7-9,few,TRBD2,CASSFSGGPDTQYF,TGTGCCAGCAGCTTTAGCGGGGGACCAGATACGCAGTATTTT
TRBJ1-5,TRBV6-5,.,.,CASSERVRDQPQHF,TGTGCCAGCAGTGAAAGGGTTCGTGATCAGCCCCAGCATTTT
TRBJ2-1,TRBV7-6,few,TRBD2,CASSITTSGRREQFF,TGTGCCAGCAGCATAACGACTAGCGGGAGACGCGAGCAGTTCTTC
TRBJ1-1,TRBV18,.,.,CASSPQQGHTEAFF,TGTGCCAGCTCCCCCCAACAGGGCCACACTGAAGCTTTCTTT
TRBJ2-7,TRBV9,few,TRBD2,CASSQGLASYEQYF,TGTGCCAGCAGCCAAGGACTAGCTAGCTACGAGCAGTACTTC
TRBJ2-7,TRBV7-8,.,TRBD1,CASRSNRGPGEQYF,TGTGCCAGCAGATCCAACAGGGGGCCGGGCGAGCAGTACTTC
TRBJ2-1,TRBV6-1,few,.,CASSPRGNYNEQFF,TGTGCCAGCAGCCCCCGCGGGAATTACAATGAGCAGTTCTTC
TRBJ1-5,TRBV4-1,.,.,CASSRAVWGNQPQHF,TGCGCCAGCAGCCGAGCGGTTTGGGGCAATCAGCCCCAGCATTTT
TRBJ2-2,TRBV9,.,.,CASSVAIGHNTGELFF,TGTGCCAGCAGCGTAGCTATAGGACACAACACCGGGGAGCTGTTTTTT
TRBJ2-1,TRBV20-1,.,TRBD2,CSARLADPWNEQFF,TGCAGTGCTAGACTAGCGGATCCGTGGAATGAGCAGTTCTTC
TRBJ2-3,TRBV13,.,.,CASTPGWAPSTDTQYF,TGTGCCAGTACCCCAGGATGGGCCCCTAGCACAGATACGCAGTATTTT
TRBJ2-3,TRBV7-2,few,.,CASSLGGQVLDTQYF,TGTGCCAGCAGCTTAGGGGGCCAGGTGCTTGATACGCAGTATTTT
TRBJ2-7,TRBV9,few,TRBD1,CASSVGTDRGMSYEQYF,TGTGCCAGCAGCGTAGGGACGGACAGGGGGATGAGCTACGAGCAGTACTTC
TRBJ2-5,TRBV29-1,few,.,CSVEPNQETQYF,TGCAGCGTTGAACCCAACCAAGAGACCCAGTACTTC
TRBJ2-2,TRBV12-3/TRBV12-4,few,.,CASSLSRGYPGELFF,TGTGCCAGCAGTTTAAGTAGGGGGTACCCCGGGGAGCTGTTTTTT
TRBJ2-3,TRBV5-5,few,.,CASSLEPGTSNTQYF,TGTGCCAGCAGCTTGGAACCTGGGACATCGAATACGCAGTATTTT
TRBJ1-4,TRBV9,.,.,CASSPYTGSGEKLFF,TGTGCCAGCAGCCCATACACAGGGTCGGGGGAAAAACTGTTTTTT
TRBJ1-1,TRBV13,few,TRBD1,CASSLSRDRGRKTEAFF,TGTGCCAGCAGCTTATCCCGAGACAGGGGCCGAAAGACTGAAGCTTTCTTT
TRBJ2-1,TRBV5-1,.,TRBD2,CASSPGLVLHEQFF,TGCGCCAGCAGCCCGGGACTAGTTCTCCATGAGCAGTTCTTC
TRBJ2-3,TRBV7-2,.,.,CASSLSRGPNTDTQYF,TGTGCCAGCAGCTTATCGCGGGGGCCAAACACAGATACGCAGTATTTT
TRBJ2-5,TRBV7-9,few,.,CASSLDLARTGTQYF,TGTGCCAGCAGCTTAGACTTGGCCCGAACGGGGACCCAGTACTTC
TRBJ2-7,TRBV30,.,.,CAWSVLRLNEQYF,TGTGCCTGGAGTGTACTGCGGCTGAACGAGCAGTACTTC
TRBJ2-7,TRBV29-1,few,TRBD1,CSGGQGRTYEQYF,TGCAGCGGAGGACAGGGAAGGACCTACGAGCAGTACTTC
TRBJ2-7,TRBV7-2,few,TRBD2,CASSQHQRTSAYF,TGTGCCAGCAGCCAGCACCAACGGACTAGTGCGTACTTC
TRBJ1-2,TRBV10-3,many,.,CAISEHMGDSFNYGYTF,TGTGCCATCAGTGAACACATGGGAGACAGCTTTAACTATGGCTACACCTTC
TRBJ2-3,TRBV7-3,many,.,CASSFAVTDTQYF,TGTGCCAGCAGCTTCGCAGTCACAGATACGCAGTATTTT
TRBJ1-4,TRBV12-3/TRBV12-4,.,.,CASSSQGGATNEKLFF,TGTGCCAGCAGCTCACAGGGCGGCGCAACTAATGAAAAACTGTTTTTT
TRBJ1-1,TRBV11-3,few,.,CASSLAAGALGKNTEAFF,TGTGCCAGCAGCTTAGCTGCAGGGGCTTTAGGGAAGAACACTGAAGCTTTCTTT
TRBJ2-7,TRBV9,few,TRBD1,CASTPGTGVEQYF,TGTGCCAGCACGCCCGGGACAGGGGTCGAGCAGTACTTC
TRBJ2-3,TRBV18,few,TRBD2,CASSPPGLAGGLDTQYF,TGTGCCAGCTCACCCCCGGGACTAGCGGGGGGGCTAGATACGCAGTATTTT
TRBJ2-1,TRBV24-1,many,.,CATSDQTDYNEQFF,TGTGCCACCAGTGACCAGACAGATTACAATGAGCAGTTCTTC
TRBJ1-1,TRBV20-1,many,.,CSGLVHNTEAFF,TGCAGCGGCTTGGTCCACAACACTGAAGCTTTCTTT
TRBJ1-2,TRBV4-1,few,.,CASSQDDQGGDGYTF,TGCGCCAGCAGCCAAGATGACCAGGGCGGGGATGGCTACACCTTC
TRBJ2-7,TRBV30,.,.,CAWSAILLTRHEQYF,TGTGCCTGGAGTGCAATCCTCCTCACCCGCCACGAGCAGTACTTC
TRBJ2-3,TRBV29-1,.,.,CSVEESGGSTDTQYF,TGCAGCGTTGAAGAATCCGGGGGTAGCACAGATACGCAGTATTTT
TRBJ2-7,TRBV19,few,.,CASRPNTGTATTYEQYF,TGTGCCAGTAGACCAAACACCGGGACTGCCACCACCTACGAGCAGTACTTC
TRBJ1-1,TRBV24-1,few,.,CATSAKGSLNTEAFF,TGTGCCACCAGTGCTAAGGGGAGTCTGAACACTGAAGCTTTCTTT
TRBJ2-7,TRBV5-6,.,.,CASSLVASRDEQYF,TGTGCCAGCAGCTTGGTCGCTAGTCGGGACGAGCAGTACTTC
TRBJ1-1,TRBV5-1,.,.,CASRHEDEAFF,TGCGCCAGCAGACATGAGGATGAAGCTTTCTTT
TRBJ1-1,TRBV7-9,once,.,CASSLGEVGEAFF,TGTGCCAGCAGCCTCGGGGAGGTCGGTGAAGCTTTCTTT
TRBJ1-1,TRBV29-1,few,TRBD1,CSAGQANTEAFF,TGCAGCGCGGGACAGGCGAACACTGAAGCTTTCTTT
TRBJ1-2,TRBV6-2/TRBV6-3,few,.,CASETNRDFGYTF,TGTGCCAGCGAAACAAACCGGGACTTCGGCTACACCTTC
TRBJ1-2,TRBV5-1,.,.,CASSLRDLNYGYTF,TGCGCCAGCAGCTTAAGAGATCTGAACTATGGCTACACCTTC
TRBJ2-7,TRBV20-1,few,.,CSARVRSSYEQYF,TGCAGTGCTAGAGTCAGGAGCTCCTACGAGCAGTACTTC
TRBJ2-7,TRBV7-9,few,.,CASSPLPEYEQYF,TGTGCCAGCAGCCCTCTCCCCGAATACGAGCAGTACTTC
TRBJ1-1,TRBV27,few,.,CATLPQGRNTEAFF,TGTGCCACCCTCCCGCAGGGTCGGAACACTGAAGCTTTCTTT